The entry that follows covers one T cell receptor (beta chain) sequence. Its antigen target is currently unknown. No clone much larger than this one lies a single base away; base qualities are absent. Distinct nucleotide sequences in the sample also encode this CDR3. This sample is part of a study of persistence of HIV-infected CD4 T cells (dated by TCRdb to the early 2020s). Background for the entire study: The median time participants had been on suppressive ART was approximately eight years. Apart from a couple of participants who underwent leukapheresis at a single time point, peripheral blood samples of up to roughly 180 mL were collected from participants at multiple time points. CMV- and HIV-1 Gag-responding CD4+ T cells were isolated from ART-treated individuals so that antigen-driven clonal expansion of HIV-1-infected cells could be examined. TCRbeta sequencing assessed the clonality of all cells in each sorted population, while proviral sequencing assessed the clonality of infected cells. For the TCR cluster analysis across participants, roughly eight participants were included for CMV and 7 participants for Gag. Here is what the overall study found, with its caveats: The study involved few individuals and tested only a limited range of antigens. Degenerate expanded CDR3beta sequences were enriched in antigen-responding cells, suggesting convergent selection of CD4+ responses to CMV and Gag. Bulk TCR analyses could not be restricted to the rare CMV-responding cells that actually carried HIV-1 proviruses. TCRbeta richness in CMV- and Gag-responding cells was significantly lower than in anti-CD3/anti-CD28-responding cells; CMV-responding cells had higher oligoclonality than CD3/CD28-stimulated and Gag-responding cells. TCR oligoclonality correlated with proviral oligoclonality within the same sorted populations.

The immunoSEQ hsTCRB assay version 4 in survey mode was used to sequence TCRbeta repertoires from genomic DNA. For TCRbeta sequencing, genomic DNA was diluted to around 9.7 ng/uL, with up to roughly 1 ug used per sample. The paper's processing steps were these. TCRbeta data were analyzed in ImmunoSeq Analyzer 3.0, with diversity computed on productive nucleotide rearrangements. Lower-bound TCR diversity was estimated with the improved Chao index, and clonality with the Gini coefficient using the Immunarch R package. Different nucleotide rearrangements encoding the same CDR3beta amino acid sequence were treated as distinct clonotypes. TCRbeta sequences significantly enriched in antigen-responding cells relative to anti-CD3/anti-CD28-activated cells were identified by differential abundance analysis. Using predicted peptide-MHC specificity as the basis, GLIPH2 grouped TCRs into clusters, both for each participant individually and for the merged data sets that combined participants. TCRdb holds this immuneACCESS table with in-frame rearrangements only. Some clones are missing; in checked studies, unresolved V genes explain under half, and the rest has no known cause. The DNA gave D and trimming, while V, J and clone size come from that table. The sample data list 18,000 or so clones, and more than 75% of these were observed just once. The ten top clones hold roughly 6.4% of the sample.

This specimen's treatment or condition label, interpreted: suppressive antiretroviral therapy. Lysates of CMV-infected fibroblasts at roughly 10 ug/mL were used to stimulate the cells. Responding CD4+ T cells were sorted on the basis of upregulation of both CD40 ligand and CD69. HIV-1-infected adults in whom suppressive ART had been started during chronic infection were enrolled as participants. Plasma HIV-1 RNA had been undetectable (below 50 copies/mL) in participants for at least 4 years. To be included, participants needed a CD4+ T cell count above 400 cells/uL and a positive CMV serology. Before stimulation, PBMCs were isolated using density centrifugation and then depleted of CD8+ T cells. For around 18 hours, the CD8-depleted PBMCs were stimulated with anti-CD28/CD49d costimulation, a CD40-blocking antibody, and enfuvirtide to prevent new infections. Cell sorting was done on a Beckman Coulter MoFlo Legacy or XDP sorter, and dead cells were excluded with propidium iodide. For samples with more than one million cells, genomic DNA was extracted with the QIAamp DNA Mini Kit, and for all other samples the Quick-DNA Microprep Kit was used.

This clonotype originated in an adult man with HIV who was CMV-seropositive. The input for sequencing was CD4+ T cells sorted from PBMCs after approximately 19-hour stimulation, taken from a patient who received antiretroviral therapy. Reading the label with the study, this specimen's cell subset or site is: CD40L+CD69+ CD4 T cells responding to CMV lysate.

The nucleotide sequence is TGTGCCAGCAGCCGTGGACAGAACCAAGAGACCCAGTACTTC. This encodes CASSRGQNQETQYF. The chain links TRBV7-9 with TRBJ2-5; TRBD1 could be the D gene, as 6 bases match. Spanning cysteine to phenylalanine, the CDR3 consists of 14 amino acids. Kept here is only the CDR3 DNA, which spans 42 bases and is read in frame from base 1. CDR1 and CDR2 are read off the germline V gene (reference sequence) as SEHNR and FQNEAQ. Deletion took 5 bases off V and 0 bases off J, with a span of 10 bases between the germline ends.